A selection of T cell receptor beta chains follows, all from one sample in a study of shared clonotypes between healthy human individuals. TCRdb keeps only in-frame clones here, not all; method: immunoSEQ multiplex PCR. In the table there are some 510,000 clones, 79% of which are singletons. The sample comprised PBMCs. Source of these receptors: a woman aged 40 to 55 in good health. Some clones in this sample may be carry-over from other donors' samples. Each CDR3 is given with its conserved first and last residue. Fields, in order: V gene, J gene, D gene, clone size, CDR3 protein, CDR3 DNA. A D gene is named only where the DNA matches it firmly. Rows may omit the clone size; those that give it use once, few, many or a size class.

TRBV2	TRBJ1-1	TRBD1	once	CAIGAGGETGVSLNTEAFF	TGTGCCATCGGGGCTGGTGGGGAAACAGGGGTCTCCCTGAACACTGAAGCTTTCTTT
TRBV30	TRBJ2-7	TRBD1	-	CAWGAGGGSREQYF	TGTGCCTGGGGGGCAGGGGGCGGTAGTCGCGAGCAGTACTTC
TRBV6-1	TRBJ2-2	TRBD2	few	CASRWDRREGGELFF	TGTGCCAGCAGATGGGACCGCCGGGAGGGCGGGGAGCTGTTTTTT
TRBV6-1	TRBJ1-2	-	-	CASRRASNPSGYTF	TGTGCCAGCAGAAGGGCGAGTAACCCCTCTGGCTACACCTTC
TRBV28	TRBJ1-1	TRBD1	once	CASSFIDRVAFF	TGTGCCAGCAGTTTTATCGACAGGGTGGCTTTCTTT
TRBV5-4	TRBJ2-1	TRBD1	-	CASSPGQGVREQFF	TGTGCCAGCAGCCCCGGACAGGGCGTCCGTGAGCAGTTCTTC
TRBV18	TRBJ2-6	-	once	CASSPGWFSDVSGANVLTF	TGTGCCAGCTCACCGGGGTGGTTTAGCGATGTCTCTGGGGCCAACGTCCTGACTTTC
TRBV27	TRBJ2-1	-	-	CASSLSSDAVWFF	TGTGCCAGCAGTTTATCGTCGGACGCCGTGTGGTTCTTC
TRBV7-2	TRBJ2-1	-	-	CASSLARYNEQFF	TGTGCCAGCAGCTTAGCGCGTTACAATGAGCAGTTCTTC
TRBV5-4	TRBJ2-1	TRBD2	-	CASSRKLAGGYNEQFF	TGTGCCAGCAGCCGAAAACTAGCGGGAGGCTACAATGAGCAGTTCTTC
TRBV11-2	TRBJ2-5	-	once	CASRRLPQETQYF	TGTGCCAGCAGACGACTCCCCCAAGAGACCCAGTACTTC
TRBV5-1	TRBJ2-7	-	-	CASSDRGLPYEQYF	TGCGCCAGCAGCGATAGGGGCTTGCCGTACGAGCAGTACTTC
TRBV2	TRBJ1-2	-	-	CASMDGSGVYGYTF	TGTGCCAGCATGGACGGGTCGGGAGTCTATGGCTACACCTTC
TRBV28	TRBJ1-6	-	-	CASSPPGGSPLHF	TGTGCCAGCAGTCCCCCGGGGGGTTCACCCCTCCACTTT
TRBV28	TRBJ1-1	-	-	CASSLTIASEAFF	TGTGCCAGCAGTTTAACGATCGCTTCTGAAGCTTTCTTT
TRBV27	TRBJ1-1	-	-	CASSWGVESNTEAFF	TGTGCCAGCAGTTGGGGAGTGGAATCGAACACTGAAGCTTTCTTT
TRBV10-3	TRBJ1-5	TRBD1	-	CAIRGGQGDQPQHF	TGTGCCATCCGGGGGGGACAGGGGGATCAGCCCCAGCATTTT
TRBV6-1	TRBJ2-7	TRBD1	-	CASSASAGTGIYEQYF	TGTGCCAGCAGTGCCTCTGCCGGGACAGGGATCTACGAGCAGTACTTC
TRBV30	TRBJ1-6	-	many	CAWSGRDLSYNSPLHF	TGTGCCTGGAGTGGCCGGGACCTCTCCTATAATTCACCCCTCCACTTT
TRBV10-3	TRBJ2-7	-	-	CAISESTQLGEQYF	TGTGCCATCAGTGAGTCGACACAGCTCGGCGAGCAGTACTTC
TRBV6-5	TRBJ2-1	-	-	CASSYSSWRRYNEQFF	TGTGCCAGCAGTTACTCGAGTTGGAGACGATACAATGAGCAGTTCTTC
TRBV7-6	TRBJ2-7	TRBD2	once	CASSANSGRASEQYF	TGTGCCAGCAGCGCCAATAGCGGGAGGGCCTCCGAGCAGTACTTC
TRBV15	TRBJ2-1	TRBD1	-	CATSRGMGQGMNEQFF	TGTGCCACCAGCAGAGGTATGGGACAGGGTATGAATGAGCAGTTCTTC
TRBV7-9	TRBJ1-4	-	-	CASSLGTANEKLFF	TGTGCCAGCAGCTTAGGGACAGCTAATGAAAAACTGTTTTTT
TRBV30	TRBJ1-3	-	-	CAWRGSGNTIYF	TGTGCCTGGAGGGGCTCTGGAAACACCATATATTTT
TRBV28	TRBJ2-5	-	once	CASSLLGAGETQYF	TGTGCCAGCAGTTTATTGGGGGCGGGGGAGACCCAGTACTTC
TRBV6-5	TRBJ2-5	TRBD2	few	CASSYLLAGGETQYF	TGTGCCAGCAGTTACTTGCTAGCGGGAGGCGAGACCCAGTACTTC
TRBV7-2	TRBJ2-5	TRBD2	-	CASSLGLAGKSQETQYF	TGTGCCAGCAGCTTAGGGCTAGCGGGAAAGTCCCAAGAGACCCAGTACTTC
TRBV5-1	TRBJ1-1	-	-	CASTAGVGTEAFF	TGCGCCAGCACCGCTGGCGTTGGCACTGAAGCTTTCTTT
TRBV2	TRBJ2-3	TRBD2	once	CASGGRGADTQYF	TGTGCCTCCGGGGGGAGGGGCGCGGATACGCAGTATTTT
TRBV27	TRBJ2-1	TRBD2	few	CASSATSGDHNEQFF	TGTGCCAGCAGTGCGACTAGCGGAGATCACAATGAGCAGTTCTTC
TRBV30	TRBJ1-6	TRBD1	-	CAWYRGQGGSPLHF	TGTGCCTGGTACCGAGGACAGGGCGGCTCACCCCTCCACTTT
TRBV19	TRBJ1-4	-	-	CASSIRQPGSEKLFF	TGTGCCAGTAGTATCCGGCAGCCCGGAAGCGAAAAACTGTTTTTT
TRBV19	TRBJ1-1	-	-	CASSMGRGMAEAFF	TGTGCCAGTAGTATGGGGCGCGGGATGGCTGAAGCTTTCTTT
TRBV7-9	TRBJ2-5	-	-	CASSSPGGKTQYF	TGTGCCAGCAGCTCCCCAGGGGGGAAGACCCAGTACTTC
TRBV7-9	TRBJ2-1	TRBD1	-	CASRTDRARLGYNEQFF	TGTGCCAGCAGGACGGACAGGGCTCGGTTGGGGTACAATGAGCAGTTCTTC
TRBV4-2	TRBJ2-2	TRBD2	-	CASSQAGGPAGELFF	TGTGCCAGCAGCCAAGCGGGAGGGCCCGCCGGGGAGCTGTTTTTT
TRBV5-4	TRBJ2-3	TRBD2	-	CASSTSGSTDTQYF	TGTGCCAGCTCGACTAGCGGTAGCACAGATACGCAGTATTTT
TRBV27	TRBJ2-1	-	-	CASSPPTSGTRGEQFF	TGTGCCAGCAGTCCGCCCACTAGTGGTACCAGGGGTGAGCAGTTCTTC
TRBV15	TRBJ1-2	TRBD1	-	CATSIPPGTGNGYTF	TGTGCCACCAGCATTCCCCCAGGGACAGGCAATGGCTACACCTTC
TRBV25-1	TRBJ1-1	-	few	CASSRSRRGGTEAFF	TGTGCCAGCTCCCGTAGCCGGAGGGGTGGGACTGAAGCTTTCTTT
TRBV7-9	TRBJ1-1	-	-	CASSLGGLNTEAFF	TGTGCCAGCAGCCTAGGGGGGTTGAACACTGAAGCTTTCTTT
TRBV6-6	TRBJ1-5	-	few	CASMDRNNQPQHF	TGTGCCAGCATGGACAGAAACAATCAGCCCCAGCATTTT
TRBV29-1	TRBJ2-1	TRBD2	-	CSASSGSWGEQFF	TGCAGCGCCTCTAGCGGGAGTTGGGGTGAGCAGTTCTTC
TRBV6-5	TRBJ2-7	TRBD1	-	CASRTGYLGEQYF	TGTGCCAGCAGGACAGGGTACCTGGGCGAGCAGTACTTC
TRBV19	TRBJ1-5	TRBD1	-	CASTQGGFGYQPQHF	TGTGCCAGTACACAGGGGGGGTTTGGATATCAGCCCCAGCATTTT
TRBV6-1	TRBJ2-7	-	-	CASSRGPHYEQYF	TGTGCCAGCAGTCGGGGACCCCACTACGAGCAGTACTTC
TRBV2	TRBJ2-6	-	few	CASKAQGSSPGANVLTF	TGTGCCAGCAAAGCCCAAGGTTCCTCTCCTGGGGCCAACGTCCTGACTTTC
TRBV28	TRBJ1-4	TRBD1	-	CASSLTGVTNEKLFF	TGTGCCAGCAGTCTTACAGGGGTGACTAATGAAAAACTGTTTTTT
TRBV6-1	TRBJ1-2	-	-	CASKLWAAPGYTF	TGTGCCAGCAAACTATGGGCAGCCCCCGGCTACACCTTC
TRBV10-2	TRBJ2-1	TRBD2	-	CASRLAGGGGEQFF	TGCGCCAGCAGACTAGCGGGAGGTGGGGGTGAGCAGTTCTTC
TRBV28	TRBJ1-4	TRBD1	-	CASSPRQGGREKLFF	TGTGCCAGCAGTCCCCGACAGGGGGGGCGGGAAAAACTGTTTTTT
TRBV11-3	TRBJ2-7	-	-	CASSFGASSYEQYF	TGTGCCAGCAGCTTCGGGGCAAGCTCCTACGAGCAGTACTTC